The 10 T cell receptor beta chains below all came from one sample that was sequenced in a study of cytomegalovirus exposure and HLA in healthy donors. The PCR ran on 60 Vbeta and 13 Jbeta primers. Repertoires were generated with immunoSEQ multiplex PCR, while TCRdb's copy carries only in-frame clones and drops some. The data contain 100,000 to 150,000 clones, around four fifths of them seen just once; the ten biggest clones take up roughly 11%. Sequenced material: PBMCs. The receptors stem from a man aged 25 to 40 in good health and CMV-seropositive.

DNA of the CDR3: TGTGCCAGCAGCTTAGCCCTTACTAGCGAGCAGTACTTC. Residues: CASSLALTSEQYF. The chain combines TRBV7-2 with TRBJ2-7; D is possibly TRBD2 (5 bases). CDR3 length equals 13 residues. Germline V CDR1 and CDR2: SGHTA, FQGNSA. Trimming left V 0 bases short and J 6 bases short, with 9 bases between. Complete variable domain (other parts from reference TRBV7-2 and TRBJ2-7): GAGVSQSPSNKVTEKGKDVELRCDPISGHTALYWYRQSLGQGLEFLIYFQGNSAPDKSGLPSDRFSAERTGGSVSTLTIQRTQQEDSAVYLCASSLALTSEQYFGPGTRLTVT.

The chain joins TRBV5-5 to TRBJ2-3, with 10 positions matching TRBD2. With V trimmed by 4 bases and J by 4 bases, 9 bases remained unmatched. The CDR3 runs 16 residues. Germline loops: CDR1 SGHKS, CDR2 YYEKEE (reference sequence). This CDR3 reads CASSKELAGYPDTQYF. DNA of the CDR3: TGTGCCAGCAGCAAAGAACTAGCGGGATACCCAGATACGCAGTATTTT. The complete variable domain, with remaining parts taken from reference TRBV5-5 and TRBJ2-3, reads DAGVTQSPTHLIKTRGQQVTLRCSPISGHKSVSWYQQVLGQGPQFIFQYYEKEERGRGNFPDRFSARQFPNYSSELNVNALLLGDSALYLCASSKELAGYPDTQYFGPGTRLTVL.

This chain links TRBV29-1 with TRBJ1-5, with TRBD1 as a possible D gene (5 bases). Trimming pared 3 bases from V and 11 bases from J, leaving 17 bases between. CDR3 length: 13 residues. From germline, CDR1 is SQVTM and CDR2 ANQGSEA. CDR3 in DNA: TGCAGCGTTGAGGGGGGGGAGCGAGGGACCCAGCATTTT. Translated, it gives CSVEGGERGTQHF.

In this sample, this clone turned up a few times. This chain links TRBV6-5 with TRBJ2-7, with TRBD2 matching 7 bases. The CDR3 runs to 15 residues. Germline V CDR1 and CDR2: MNHEY, SVGAGI. J was trimmed by 5 bases and V by 3 bases; bases with no gene match: 10. CDR3 sequence: CASSYRASGDHEQYF. CDR3 sequence (DNA): TGTGCCAGCAGTTATAGGGCTAGCGGAGACCACGAGCAGTACTTC.

This clone was counted between two and nine times. The genes are TRBV7-8 and TRBJ2-2; D possibly corresponds to TRBD1 (5 bases). V lost 5 bases, J lost 4 bases, and 17 bases lay in between. CDR3 size: 16 residues. Germline CDR1 SGHVS, CDR2 FQNEAQ. The CDR3 loop reads CASSPLNRLTTGELFF. As DNA, the CDR3 is TGTGCCAGCAGCCCCTTGAACAGGCTAACCACCGGGGAGCTGTTTTTT.

The V and J genes are TRBV27 and TRBJ2-7; TRBD2 matches 11 bases. With V trimmed by 3 bases and J by 0 bases, 7 bases remained unmatched. The CDR3 has 17 residues. Germline CDR1 and CDR2: MNHEY and SMNVEV (reference sequence). The CDR3 loop is CASSFWGSGRVSYEQYF. CDR3 DNA sequence: TGTGCCAGCAGTTTTTGGGGTAGCGGGAGGGTCTCCTACGAGCAGTACTTC.

To note about this clone: The same CDR3 is also encoded by other DNA sequences in this sample. The CDR3 loop is CASSVRLAGDNEQFF. The DNA for the CDR3 is TGTGCCAGCAGTGTCCGACTAGCGGGGGACAATGAGCAGTTCTTC. V is TRBV6-1 and J is TRBJ2-1; 12 bases map to TRBD2. Germline CDR1 MNHNS, CDR2 SASEGT. Germline trimming cut 4 bases from V and 5 bases from J; bases unmatched to any gene: 3. This CDR3 region has 15 residues.

The chain uses TRBV27 and TRBJ1-2; 10 nucleotides agree with TRBD1. The CDR3 runs to 15 residues. The germline V gene encodes CDR1 MNHEY and CDR2 SMNVEV (reference sequence). V trimming: 5 bases; J trimming: 8 bases; junction bases outside the gene matches: 11. The CDR3 DNA reads TGTGCCAGCAGTCTACGACCGGGACAGGGGAGAGGCTACACCTTC. Translated, it gives CASSLRPGQGRGYTF.

The rearrangement joins TRBV19 to TRBJ2-1, with D perhaps TRBD1 (6 bases). Germline CDR1 reads LNHDA; CDR2 reads SQIVND (reference sequence). CDR3 length: 12 amino acids. V was trimmed by 3 bases and J by 16 bases, leaving 16 bases between them. CDR3 residues: CASSINRGNFFF. In DNA, the CDR3 is TGTGCCAGTAGTATCAATAGGGGGAACTTCTTCTTC.

V is TRBV7-2 and J is TRBJ2-7; D is unclear. This CDR3 has 13 residues. CDR1 SGHTA and CDR2 FQGNSA come from the germline V gene. Trimming shortened V by 5 bases and J by 6 bases, and 14 bases separated the two germline ends. The CDR3 sequence: CASSPHSSSEQYF. The CDR3 DNA is TGTGCCAGCAGCCCCCACAGCAGTTCCGAGCAGTACTTC.